A single sample gave rise to the 21 T cell receptor beta chains below, sequenced in a study of regulatory T cells in long-lasting Graves disease. The time point was: newly diagnosed GD, antithyroid drugs for less than 3 months. PBMC RNA was the source of the TCR library. With iRepertoire HTBI primers and Arm-PCR of CDR3 regions, TCR beta libraries were built. TCRdb redid the calling of the multiplex PCR reads with MiXCR, one entry per CDR3 protein. The repertoire holds around 450,000 distinct CDR3 sequences, with 15% as singletons. This sample also belongs to another study, concerning T cells in Graves' hyperthyroidism and ophthalmopathy.

The source material was peripheral blood mononuclear cells (PBMCs), sampled at new diagnosis, from a patient treated with antithyroid drugs. The receptor source for this set is a woman between 40 and 55 years old with Graves disease.

The rearrangement links TRBV19 to TRBJ2-1; 11 bases agree with TRBD2. Germline V gene sequence: CDR1 LNHDA, CDR2 SQIVND (reference sequence). J was trimmed by 3 bases and V by 5 bases; bases with no gene match: 3. The CDR3 has 15 residues. Here the CDR3 DNA reads TGTGCCAGTAGTGTACTAGCGGGAGTCTACAATGAGCAGTTCTTC. This codes for CASSVLAGVYNEQFF.

As to this clonotype: A single base separates this from a much larger clone, so it may be a read error. CDR3 residues: CVTSRGVGGSMNEQFF. In nucleotides, the CDR3 is TGTGTCACCAGCAGAGGAGTTGGCGGGAGTATGAATGAGCAGTTCTTC. This chain links TRBV15 with TRBJ2-1; 7 nucleotides line up with TRBD2. Germline loops: CDR1 LNHNV, CDR2 YYDKDF (reference sequence). The CDR3 length is 16 residues.

At least ten counts were recorded for this clonotype. The J gene is TRBJ2-7, the V gene TRBV19; weak D call: TRBD2 (5 bases). From germline, CDR1 is LNHDA and CDR2 SQIVND (reference sequence). V was shortened by 1 base and J by 2 bases, with 12 bases between the two germline ends. CDR3 length equals 15 residues. CDR3 in amino acids: CASSIGDYWAYEQYF. Here the CDR3 DNA reads TGTGCCAGTAGTATAGGTGACTACTGGGCCTACGAGCAGTACTTC.

This clonotype was counted ten times or more. The chain recombines TRBV10-3 with TRBJ2-1, with D possibly matching TRBD2 (6 bases). The CDR3 has 16 residues. Trimming removed 6 bases from V and 0 bases from J, with 15 bases in between. Germline lookup yields CDR1 ENHRY and CDR2 SYGVKD. DNA of the CDR3: TGTGCCATCAGCGACCCAGCGGGCCCCTCCTACAATGAGCAGTTCTTC. This sequence encodes CAISDPAGPSYNEQFF.

This clonotype was picked up many times. The V gene is TRBV7-8, the J gene TRBJ2-7; 10 nucleotides agree with TRBD1. There are 14 residues in the CDR3. V shed 6 bases, J shed 6 bases, and the junction held 8 bases outside the gene matches. CDR1 is SGHVS and CDR2 is FQNEAQ in the germline V gene. CDR3 DNA: TGTGCCAGCAGGTACCGGACAGGGGGTTTCGAGCAGTACTTC. It yields the protein CASRYRTGGFEQYF. The full variable domain, in which reference TRBV7-8 and TRBJ2-7 provide the parts outside the CDR3, is GAGVSQSPRYKVAKRGQDVALRCDPISGHVSLFWYQQALGQGPEFLTYFQNEAQLDKSGLPSDRFFAERPEGSVSTLKIQRTQQEDSAVYLCASRYRTGGFEQYFGPGTRLTVT.

This clonotype was picked up many times. V gene TRBV28 combines with J gene TRBJ2-7; 10 positions agree with TRBD1. Germline CDR1 is MDHEN and CDR2 is SYDVKM. CDR3 length: 12 amino acids. The trim removed 8 bases at V and 3 bases at J, leaving 1 base unmatched. CDR3 sequence: CASGTGDYEQYF. Written as DNA, the CDR3 is TGTGCCAGCGGGACAGGGGACTACGAGCAGTACTTC. The full variable domain, with the rest looked up from reference TRBV28 and TRBJ2-7, is DVKVTQSSRYLVKRTGEKVFLECVQDMDHENMFWYRQDPGLGLRLIYFSYDVKMKEKGDIPEGYSVSREKKERFSLILESASTNQTSMYLCASGTGDYEQYFGPGTRLTVT.

This clonotype was counted at least ten times. This chain's CDR3 is CASRLNTGPNEKLFF. CDR3 DNA sequence: TGTGCCAGCAGGTTGAATACAGGGCCTAATGAAAAACTGTTTTTT. V usage is TRBV6-1 and J usage is TRBJ1-4; a weak D match, TRBD1 (6 bases). Trimming removed 6 bases at V and 3 bases at J, with 14 bases between. CDR1 and CDR2 (germline): MNHNS, SASEGT. The length of the CDR3 is 15 residues.

For this clonotype: This may be a read error, as it is one base from a much larger clone. The chain links TRBV6-1 to TRBJ2-3; 8 bases match TRBD2. CDR3 length equals 17 residues. Trimming cost V 1 base and J 1 base; bases outside gene matches: 7. Germline assignment: CDR1 MNHNS and CDR2 SASEGT. CDR3 sequence (DNA): TGTGCCAGCAGTGAAGGAGGTAGCGGGGTGCGCACAGATACGCAGTATTTT. Amino acid sequence: CASSEGGSGVRTDTQYF.

As regards this clonotype: A read error is possible here, since a much larger clone lies one base away. V gene TRBV12-3 or TRBV12-4 combines with J gene TRBJ2-2; 7 bases match TRBD2. Unmatched junction bases numbered 8, after V lost 3 bases and J lost 4 bases. The CDR3 is 16 amino acids. CDR3 nucleotides: TGTGCCAGCAGTTTCACCGGGGTAGCGGGCACCGGGGAGCTGTTTTTT. It specifies CASSFTGVAGTGELFF.

The rearrangement uses TRBV14 and TRBJ2-3; 10 bases match TRBD2. Losses at the gene ends were 0 bases for V and 4 bases for J; bases not matched to a gene: 13. This CDR3 contains 19 residues. CDR1 is SGHDN, CDR2 FVKESK, per germline. The CDR3 region is CASSQDNAGLAGVPDTQYF. DNA for the CDR3: TGTGCCAGCAGCCAAGATAATGCGGGGCTAGCGGGAGTCCCAGATACGCAGTATTTT.

The chain carries TRBV5-6 and TRBJ1-1; D is unresolved. This CDR3 region has 13 residues. V gave up 4 bases and J gave up 1 base, with 8 bases separating them. The germline CDR1 and CDR2 sequences are SGHDT and YYEEEE. CDR3 region: CASSTNTNTEAFF. In DNA, the CDR3 is TGTGCCAGCAGCACGAACACGAACACTGAAGCTTTCTTT.

This clonotype has a count of ten or more. The chain joins TRBV2 to TRBJ2-3; 12 nucleotides agree with TRBD1. Germline trimming cut 4 bases from V and 1 base from J; bases unmatched to any gene: 12. The CDR3 spans 19 residues. The germline V gene has CDR1 SNHLY and CDR2 FYNNEI. This CDR3 is CASSGPPGQGAMGTDTQYF. The CDR3 bases are TGTGCCAGCAGTGGGCCTCCGGGACAGGGGGCAATGGGCACAGATACGCAGTATTTT.

This clonotype was detected many times. This chain connects TRBV13 to TRBJ1-2; D not resolved. The CDR3 spans 13 residues. Trimming stripped 5 bases from V and 0 bases from J, with 7 bases between. Per germline, CDR1 PRHDT and CDR2 FYEKMQ (reference sequence). CDR3 region: CASSPGPNYGYTF. The CDR3, as DNA: TGTGCCAGCAGCCCCGGACCTAACTATGGCTACACCTTC.

CDR3 in DNA: TGTGCCATCAGTGAAGGCGGAGGGACCGGGGAGCTGTTTTTT. Its translation is CAISEGGGTGELFF. The rearrangement uses TRBV10-3 and TRBJ2-2; perhaps TRBD2 as D (6 bases). The CDR3 loop spans 14 amino acids. Germline CDR1 ENHRY, CDR2 SYGVKD. Trimming cost V 3 bases and J 5 bases, with 10 bases left between them.

The table lists this clonotype with many counts. The V gene is TRBV7-2, the J gene TRBJ1-2; perhaps TRBD1 as D (5 bases). The CDR3 extends over 13 amino acids. Trimming took off 6 bases at V and 3 bases at J, with 11 bases between the two ends. Germline CDR1 SGHTA, CDR2 FQGNSA. The CDR3 spells CASSYSGDYGYTF. The CDR3 DNA follows: TGTGCCAGCAGTTACTCGGGGGACTATGGCTACACCTTC.

V and J are TRBV2 and TRBJ1-2; D is ambiguous. The germline V gene has CDR1 SNHLY and CDR2 FYNNEI. The V end lost 11 bases, the J end lost 3 bases, and 16 bases lay between the germline ends. This CDR3 is 13 amino acids long. The CDR3 DNA sequence: TGTGCCGGAGAGACACGGCACGACTATGGCTACACCTTC. Its protein product is CAGETRHDYGYTF. Filled out from reference TRBV2 and TRBJ1-2, the complete variable domain reads EPEVTQTPSHQVTQMGQEVILRCVPISNHLYFYWYRQILGQKVEFLVSFYNNEISEKSEIFDDQFSVERPDGSNFTLKIRSTKLEDSAMYFCAGETRHDYGYTFGSGTRLTVV.

The chain recombines TRBV2 with TRBJ2-5; the match to TRBD1 covers 8 bases. CDR3 length: 14 residues. Germline assignment: CDR1 SNHLY and CDR2 FYNNEI. The V segment lost 7 bases and the J segment 5 bases; nucleotides outside the gene matches: 9. CDR3 region: CASNEPGGAETQYF. CDR3 nucleotides: TGTGCCAGCAACGAACCAGGGGGCGCGGAGACCCAGTACTTC.

This clonotype appeared many times. J is TRBJ2-1 and V is TRBV20-1; D gene ambiguous. V was cut by 2 bases and J by 2 bases, with 7 bases left in between. From germline, CDR1 is DFQATT and CDR2 SNEGSKA (reference sequence). This CDR3 contains 13 residues. This chain's CDR3 is CSARMPAYNEQFF. For the CDR3, the DNA is TGCAGTGCTAGAATGCCAGCCTACAATGAGCAGTTCTTC.

Many counts were recorded for this clonotype. V usage is TRBV4-3 and J usage is TRBJ2-3; D call uncertain. Per the germline V gene, CDR1 is LGHNA and CDR2 is YSLEER. The CDR3 is 14 residues long. The ends were cut back, 0 bases at V and 0 bases at J, with 4 bases in the middle. In nucleotides, the CDR3 is TGCGCCAGCAGCCAAGAACAGAGCACAGATACGCAGTATTTT. Translating gives CASSQEQSTDTQYF.

This clonotype was detected many times. The rearrangement uses TRBV10-1 and TRBJ2-7; D might be TRBD1 or TRBD2, each matching 5 bases. CDR3 length: 13 amino acids. The V and J ends lost 9 bases and 6 bases respectively, with 18 bases between them. Germline CDR1 is WNHNN and CDR2 is SYGVQD (reference sequence). The CDR3 reads CASSGTVASEQYF. CDR3 DNA sequence: TGCGCCAGTTCCGGGACGGTGGCCTCCGAGCAGTACTTC.

This clonotype was detected many times. The V and J genes are TRBV20-1 and TRBJ2-7, with unresolved D. Per germline, CDR1 DFQATT and CDR2 SNEGSKA (reference sequence). V was shortened by 0 bases and J by 3 bases, with 15 bases between the two germline ends. CDR3 length: 15 residues. CDR3 protein: CSARDRRSSDYEQYF. Written as DNA, the CDR3 is TGCAGTGCTAGAGATCGAAGAAGCTCCGACTACGAGCAGTACTTC.